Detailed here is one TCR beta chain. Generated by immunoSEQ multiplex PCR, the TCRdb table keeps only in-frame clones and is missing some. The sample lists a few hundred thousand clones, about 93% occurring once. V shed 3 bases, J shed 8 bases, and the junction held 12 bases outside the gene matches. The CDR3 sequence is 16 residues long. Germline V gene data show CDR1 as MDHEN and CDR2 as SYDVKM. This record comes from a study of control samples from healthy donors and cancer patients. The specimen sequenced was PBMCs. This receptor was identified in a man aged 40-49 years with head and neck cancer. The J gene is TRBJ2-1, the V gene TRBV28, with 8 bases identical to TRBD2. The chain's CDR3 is CASSLTSEEWGDEQFF. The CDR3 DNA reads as TGTGCCAGCAGTTTGACTAGCGAGGAATGGGGTGATGAGCAGTTCTTC. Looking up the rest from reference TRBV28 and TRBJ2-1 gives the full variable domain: DVKVTQSSRYLVKRTGEKVFLECVQDMDHENMFWYRQDPGLGLRLIYFSYDVKMKEKGDIPEGYSVSREKKERFSLILESASTNQTSMYLCASSLTSEEWGDEQFFGPGTRLTVL.